Only one count was recorded for the clone carrying this T cell receptor (beta chain). The sample comes from a study of Graves' ophthalmopathy and Graves' hyperthyroidism. Other autoimmune diseases, uncontrolled infections, pregnancy or lactation ruled patients out of participation. Beta-chain TCR CDR3 regions were amplified from RNA transcripts. Following a first-round RT-PCR that used HTBI primers, a second-round multiplex PCR was carried out. TCRdb re-called the multiplex PCR reads through MiXCR, storing one row per CDR3 protein. The repertoire holds approximately 700,000 distinct CDR3 sequences, with roughly two fifths as singletons. The CDR3 is made up of 12 amino acids. V shed 7 bases, J shed 8 bases, and the junction held 8 bases outside the gene matches. CDR1 and CDR2 from the germline V gene are SQVTM and ANQGSEA.

The sequence derives from an adult man with Graves' ophthalmopathy. The sample was peripheral blood. The J gene is TRBJ1-2, the V gene TRBV29-1; TRBD1 agrees at 9 bases. This CDR3 is CSAMGQGVGYTF. The CDR3 DNA is TGCAGCGCTATGGGACAGGGAGTCGGCTACACCTTC.